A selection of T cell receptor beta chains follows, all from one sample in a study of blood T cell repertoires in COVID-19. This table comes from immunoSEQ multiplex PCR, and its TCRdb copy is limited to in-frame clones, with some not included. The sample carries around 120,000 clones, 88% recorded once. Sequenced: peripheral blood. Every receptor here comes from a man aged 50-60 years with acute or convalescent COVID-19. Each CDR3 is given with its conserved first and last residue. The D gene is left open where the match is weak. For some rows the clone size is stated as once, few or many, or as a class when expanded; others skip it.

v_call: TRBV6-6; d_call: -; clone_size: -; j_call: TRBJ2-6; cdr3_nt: TGTGCCAGCAGCAGAAACAGGGTTGGGGCCAACGTCCTGACTTTC; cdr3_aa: CASSRNRVGANVLTF
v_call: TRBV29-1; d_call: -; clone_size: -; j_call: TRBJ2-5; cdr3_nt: TGCAGCGCTAACCCGTTGGGAGGGGGGGGAGAGACCCAGTACTTC; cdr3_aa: CSANPLGGGGETQYF
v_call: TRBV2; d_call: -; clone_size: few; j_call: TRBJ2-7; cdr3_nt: TGTGCCAGCACGCAGGGTTCCTACGAGCAGTACTTC; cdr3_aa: CASTQGSYEQYF
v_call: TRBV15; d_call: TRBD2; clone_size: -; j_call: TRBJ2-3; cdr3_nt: TGTGCCACCAGCAAGAAGCTCGGTTTGTGGCGGGAGGCCACAGATACGCAGTATTTT; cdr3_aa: CATSKKLGLWREATDTQYF
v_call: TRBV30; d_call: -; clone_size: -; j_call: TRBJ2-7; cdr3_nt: TGTGCCTGGAGTGTTGAACGCAGGCACAGCTCCTACGAGCAGTACTTC; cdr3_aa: CAWSVERRHSSYEQYF
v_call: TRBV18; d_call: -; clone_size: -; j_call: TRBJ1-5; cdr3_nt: TGTGCCAGCTCACCCCTCCCCCCTTCCGGGGTGAGCAATCAGCCCCAGCATTTT; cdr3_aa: CASSPLPPSGVSNQPQHF
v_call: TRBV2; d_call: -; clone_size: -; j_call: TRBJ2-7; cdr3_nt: TGTGCCAGCAGTGGGGCACAGGGTCCGACCTACGAGCAGTACTTC; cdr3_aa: CASSGAQGPTYEQYF
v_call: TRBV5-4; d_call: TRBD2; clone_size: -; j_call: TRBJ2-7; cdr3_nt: TGTGCCAGCAGCCCTAGCGGGAGCTACGAGCAGTACTTC; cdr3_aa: CASSPSGSYEQYF
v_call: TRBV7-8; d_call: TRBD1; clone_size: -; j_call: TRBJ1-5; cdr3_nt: TGTGCCAGCAGCTTAGTTCCAAGGGGGCCTAAAAATCAGCCCCAGCATTTT; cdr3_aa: CASSLVPRGPKNQPQHF
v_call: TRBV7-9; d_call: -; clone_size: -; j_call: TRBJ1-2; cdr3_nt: TGTGCCAGCAGCTTTGTTAGTATAACGGACTATGGCTACACCTTC; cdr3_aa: CASSFVSITDYGYTF
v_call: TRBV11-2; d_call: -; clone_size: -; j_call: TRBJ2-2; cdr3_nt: TGTGCCAGCAGCTCCTCGGGTAACACCGGGGAGCTGTTTTTT; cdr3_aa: CASSSSGNTGELFF
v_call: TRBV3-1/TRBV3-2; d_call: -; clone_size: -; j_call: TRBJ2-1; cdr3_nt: TGTGCCAGCAGCCAAGTAGCGAATGAGCAGTTCTTC; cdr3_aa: CASSQVANEQFF
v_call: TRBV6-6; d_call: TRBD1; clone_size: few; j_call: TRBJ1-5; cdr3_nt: TGTGCCAGCAGTTTACCACAGGGGGCGGCGGGTCAGCCCCAGCATTTT; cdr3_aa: CASSLPQGAAGQPQHF
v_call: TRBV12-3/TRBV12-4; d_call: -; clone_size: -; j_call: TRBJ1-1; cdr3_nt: TGTGCCAGCAGTTTCAAGGGAGACACTGAAGCTTTCTTT; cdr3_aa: CASSFKGDTEAFF
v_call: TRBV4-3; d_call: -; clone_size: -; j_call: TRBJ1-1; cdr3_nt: TGCGCCAGCAGCCAAGACTCGGTTAGAGGGAACACTGAAGCTTTCTTT; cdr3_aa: CASSQDSVRGNTEAFF
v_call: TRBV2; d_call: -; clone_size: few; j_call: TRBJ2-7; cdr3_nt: TGTGCCAGCAGTGAAGCGGGCGGAGGTTTCGGGCAGTACTTC; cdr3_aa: CASSEAGGGFGQYF
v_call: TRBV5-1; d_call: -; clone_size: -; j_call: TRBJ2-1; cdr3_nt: TGCGCCAGCAGCTTGGCAGGGTCCAATGAGCAGTTCTTC; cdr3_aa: CASSLAGSNEQFF
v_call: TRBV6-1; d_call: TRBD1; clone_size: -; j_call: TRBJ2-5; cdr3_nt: TGTGCCAGCAGTGAAAAGACAGGGGGCTCAGAGACCCAGTACTTC; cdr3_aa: CASSEKTGGSETQYF
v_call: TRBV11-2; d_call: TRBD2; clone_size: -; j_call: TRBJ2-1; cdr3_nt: TGTGCCAGCAGTTTAACGGGACTAGCGGGAAGCGGGCCCTCACATTTAAACAATGAGCAGTTCTTC; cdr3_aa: CASSLTGLAGSGPSHLNNEQFF
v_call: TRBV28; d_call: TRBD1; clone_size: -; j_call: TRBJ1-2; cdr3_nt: TGTGCCAGCAGCCGCACCCCTGTGACAGGGCAGGACTTC; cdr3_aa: CASSRTPVTGQDF
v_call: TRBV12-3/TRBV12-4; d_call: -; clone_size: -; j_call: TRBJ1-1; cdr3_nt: TGTGCCAGCAGCGCGGCCACTGAAGCTTTCTTT; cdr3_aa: CASSAATEAFF
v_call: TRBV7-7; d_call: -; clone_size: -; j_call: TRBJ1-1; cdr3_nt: TGTGCCAGCAGCCCCCCCGGTGGGGAGGGCACTGAAGCTTTCTTT; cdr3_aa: CASSPPGGEGTEAFF
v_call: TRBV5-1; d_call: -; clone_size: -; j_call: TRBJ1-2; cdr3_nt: TGCGCCAGCAGCTTGAGTTCAGCTAACTATGGCTACACCTTC; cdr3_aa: CASSLSSANYGYTF
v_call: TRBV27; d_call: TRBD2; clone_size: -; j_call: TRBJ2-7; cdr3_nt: TGTGCCAGCAGTTTCCGACTAGCGGGAGGGTCGACCTACGAGCAGTACTTC; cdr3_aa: CASSFRLAGGSTYEQYF
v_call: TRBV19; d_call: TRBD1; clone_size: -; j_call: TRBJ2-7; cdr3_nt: TGTGCCAGTAGTTCGGGACAGGGGAATGAGCAGTACTTC; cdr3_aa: CASSSGQGNEQYF
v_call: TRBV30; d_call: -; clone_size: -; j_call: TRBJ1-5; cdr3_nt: TGTGCCTGGAGTCGGGAGGGAGGTCAGCCCCAGCATTTT; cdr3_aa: CAWSREGGQPQHF
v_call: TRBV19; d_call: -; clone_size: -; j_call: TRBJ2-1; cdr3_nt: TGTGCCAGTAGTATTATTAGCGATGAGCAGTTCTTC; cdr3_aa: CASSIISDEQFF
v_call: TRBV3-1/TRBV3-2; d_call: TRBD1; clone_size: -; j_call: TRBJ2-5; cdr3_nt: TGTGCCAGCAGCCGCTCCCGGGACAGGGGACGGGAGACCCAGTACTTC; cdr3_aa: CASSRSRDRGRETQYF
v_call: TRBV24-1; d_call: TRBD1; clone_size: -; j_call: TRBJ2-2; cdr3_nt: TGTGCCACCAGTGATCCCGACAGGGGGGACACCGGGGAGCTGTTTTTT; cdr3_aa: CATSDPDRGDTGELFF
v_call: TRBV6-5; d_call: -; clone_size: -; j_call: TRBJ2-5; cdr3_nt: TGTGCCAGCAGTAGGGGCCTCACGGAGACCCAGTACTTC; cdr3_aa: CASSRGLTETQYF
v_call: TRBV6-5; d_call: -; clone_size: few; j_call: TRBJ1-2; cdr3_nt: TGTGCCAGCAGTTACGAGGGAAACTATGGCTACACCTTC; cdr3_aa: CASSYEGNYGYTF
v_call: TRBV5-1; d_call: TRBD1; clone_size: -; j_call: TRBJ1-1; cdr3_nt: TGCGCCAGCAGCGGGACTCCCGGGACAGGGGGCACTGAAGCTTTCTTT; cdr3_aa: CASSGTPGTGGTEAFF
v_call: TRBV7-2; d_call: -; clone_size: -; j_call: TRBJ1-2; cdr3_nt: TGTGCTAAGGAGGGCAGGGGACGGGAGGGTTACACCTTC; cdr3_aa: CAKEGRGREGYTF
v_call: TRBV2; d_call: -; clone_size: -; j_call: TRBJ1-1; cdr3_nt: TGTGCCAGCAGTGTTCGGGGGTCGAACACTGAAGCTTTCTTT; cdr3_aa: CASSVRGSNTEAFF
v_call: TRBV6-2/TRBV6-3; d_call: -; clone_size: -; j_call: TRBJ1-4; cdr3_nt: TGTGCCAGCAGTCCGCTCGAAGGTGCGGGCGGAGAAAAACTGTTTTTT; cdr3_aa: CASSPLEGAGGEKLFF
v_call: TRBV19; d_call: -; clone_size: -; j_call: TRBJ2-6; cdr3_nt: TGTGCCAGTAGCCAACAGGACTCTGGGGCCAACGTCCTGACTTTC; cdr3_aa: CASSQQDSGANVLTF
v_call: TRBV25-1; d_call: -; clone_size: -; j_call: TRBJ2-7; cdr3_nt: TGTGCTTCCACAGGGCCCTCCTCCTACGAGCAGTACTTC; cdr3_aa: CASTGPSSYEQYF
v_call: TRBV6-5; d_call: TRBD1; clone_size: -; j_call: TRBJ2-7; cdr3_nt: TGTGCCAGCAGTTACCCCAGGGGGAGCTCCTACGAGCAGTACTTC; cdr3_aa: CASSYPRGSSYEQYF
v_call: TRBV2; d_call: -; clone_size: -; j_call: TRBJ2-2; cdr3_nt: TGTGCCAGCAGGGGGGACTCGGGGAGCACCGGGGAGCTGTTTTTT; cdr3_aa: CASRGDSGSTGELFF
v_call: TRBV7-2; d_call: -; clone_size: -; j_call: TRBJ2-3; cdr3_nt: TGTGCCAGCAGCCCTGGACACAGGGATACGCAGTATTTT; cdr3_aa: CASSPGHRDTQYF
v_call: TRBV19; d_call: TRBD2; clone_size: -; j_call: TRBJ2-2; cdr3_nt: TGTGCCAGTAGCATGCCGAGACTAGCAGGCGCAACCGGGGAGCTGTTTTTT; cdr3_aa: CASSMPRLAGATGELFF
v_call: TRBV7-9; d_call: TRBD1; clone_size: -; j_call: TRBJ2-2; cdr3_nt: TGTGCCAGCAGCTCTTTAAGACAGGGGAGGAACACCGGGGAGCTGTTTTTT; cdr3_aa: CASSSLRQGRNTGELFF
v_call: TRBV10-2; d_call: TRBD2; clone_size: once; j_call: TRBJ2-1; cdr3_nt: TGCGCCAGCATAGGGGGCGGGAGGGTGGATGAGCAGTTCTTC; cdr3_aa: CASIGGGRVDEQFF
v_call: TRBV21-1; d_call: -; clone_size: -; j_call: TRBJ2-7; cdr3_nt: TGTGCCAGCAGCAAAGTGGAAAGGACAGGGTACGAGCAGTACTTC; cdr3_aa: CASSKVERTGYEQYF
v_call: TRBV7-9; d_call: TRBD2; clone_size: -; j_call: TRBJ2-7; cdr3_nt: TGTGCCAGCAGCTCGGGACTAGCAACTCCTTACGAGCAGTACTTC; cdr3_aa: CASSSGLATPYEQYF
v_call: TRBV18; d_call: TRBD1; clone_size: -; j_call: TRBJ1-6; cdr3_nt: TGTGCCAGCTCACGCGGGACAGGCTCCTATAATTCACCCCTCCACTTT; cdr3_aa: CASSRGTGSYNSPLHF
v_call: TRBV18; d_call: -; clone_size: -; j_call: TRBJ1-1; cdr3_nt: TGTGCCAGCACAGAATCGACAGACATGAACACTGAAGCTTTCTTT; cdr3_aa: CASTESTDMNTEAFF
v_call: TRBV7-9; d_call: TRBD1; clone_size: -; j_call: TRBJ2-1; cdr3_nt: TGTGCCATCCGGGAAGCTGGGACAGAGGGGCGAACGACGAAAAATGAGCAGTTCTTC; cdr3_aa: CAIREAGTEGRTTKNEQFF
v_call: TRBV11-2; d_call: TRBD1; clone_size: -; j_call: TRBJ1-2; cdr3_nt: TGTGCCAGCAGCCAGACAGGGTCTCGTTATGGCTACACCTTC; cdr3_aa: CASSQTGSRYGYTF
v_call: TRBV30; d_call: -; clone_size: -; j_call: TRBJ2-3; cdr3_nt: TGTGCCTGGAGTGTAGGACAGACAGATACGCAGTATTTT; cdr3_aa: CAWSVGQTDTQYF
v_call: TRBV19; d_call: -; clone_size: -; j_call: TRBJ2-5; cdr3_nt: TGTGCCAGTAGTTCTAGGCGGGCGGGTTTGGAGACCCAGTACTTC; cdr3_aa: CASSSRRAGLETQYF
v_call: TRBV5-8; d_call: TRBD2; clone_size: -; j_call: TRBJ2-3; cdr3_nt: TGTGCCAGCAGCTTCGGACTAGCGGGAGATGCAGATACGCAGTATTTT; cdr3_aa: CASSFGLAGDADTQYF
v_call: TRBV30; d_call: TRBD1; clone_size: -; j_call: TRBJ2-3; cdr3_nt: TGTGCCTGGAGCGGGACAGGGGGCACAGATACGCAGTATTTT; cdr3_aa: CAWSGTGGTDTQYF
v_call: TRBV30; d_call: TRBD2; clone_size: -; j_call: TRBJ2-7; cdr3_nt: TGTGCCTGGGGTGGGGAGGGAAGAAACGAGCAGTACTTC; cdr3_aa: CAWGGEGRNEQYF